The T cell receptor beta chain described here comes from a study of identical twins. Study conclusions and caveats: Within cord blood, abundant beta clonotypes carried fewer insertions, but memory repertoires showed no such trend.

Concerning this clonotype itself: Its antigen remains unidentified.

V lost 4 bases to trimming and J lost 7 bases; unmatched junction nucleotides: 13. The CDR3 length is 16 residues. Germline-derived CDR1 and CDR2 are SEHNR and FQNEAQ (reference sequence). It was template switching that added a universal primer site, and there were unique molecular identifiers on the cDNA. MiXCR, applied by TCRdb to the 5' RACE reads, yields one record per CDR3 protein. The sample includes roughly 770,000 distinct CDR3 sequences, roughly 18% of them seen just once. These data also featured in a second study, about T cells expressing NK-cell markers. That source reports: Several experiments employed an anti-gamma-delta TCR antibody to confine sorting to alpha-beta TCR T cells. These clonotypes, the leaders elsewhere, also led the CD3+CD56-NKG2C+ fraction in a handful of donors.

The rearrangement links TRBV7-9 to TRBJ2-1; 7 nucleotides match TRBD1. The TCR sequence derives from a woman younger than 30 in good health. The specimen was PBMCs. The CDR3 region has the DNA TGTGCCAGCAGCTCCGTCCCCAGGGGGAAAGGTAATGAGCAGTTCTTC. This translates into CASSSVPRGKGNEQFF.